The 5 T cell receptor beta chains given below trace back to one sample, sequenced in a study of CXCR3-negative and CXCR3-positive naive CD8 T cells. The study, taken as a whole, reports: The TRB CDR3s that CXCR3-positive naive cells carried were more hydrophobic than those of CXCR3-negative naive cells.

Each TRB cDNA library was prepared by 5' RACE (with UMI labels). After re-calling the 5' RACE reads, TCRdb lists one entry per CDR3 protein, DNA absent. Its table lists about 89,000 distinct CDR3 sequences. For these receptors, no antigen is known. The sequencing sample was made of naive CXCR3+ CD8+ T cells from blood. This sample's subset: CD45RO-CCR7+CD27+CD95- naive CD8+ T cells expressing CXCR3 (TNR3+). The receptors come from a human donor in good health. Some clones in this sample may be carry-over from other donors' samples.

The chain joins TRBV28 to TRBJ2-3; TCRdb's assignment of TRBD1 cannot be checked, as there is no DNA. This CDR3 contains 16 residues. In germline, CDR1 is MDHEN, CDR2 SYDVKM. CDR3 sequence: CASSVPLRDPFDTQYF. Based on the CDR3 plus reference TRBV28 and TRBJ2-3, the full variable domain is DVKVTQSSRYLVKRTGEKVFLECVQDMDHENMFWYRQDPGLGLRLIYFSYDVKMKEKGDIPEGYSVSREKKERFSLILESASTNQTSMYLCASSVPLRDPFDTQYFGPGTRLTVL.

The V and J genes are TRBV28 and TRBJ2-5; the TRBD2 assignment by TCRdb is unverifiable without DNA. The CDR3 is 15 residues long. Germline V CDR1 and CDR2: MDHEN, SYDVKM. The CDR3 loop reads CASSTPSGGGETQYF.

V is TRBV6-5 and J is TRBJ2-3; the TCRdb D gene call, TRBD2, has no DNA to confirm it. The length of the CDR3 is 16 residues. Per germline, CDR1 MNHEY and CDR2 SVGAGI. The CDR3 sequence is CASSPTSGGVSDTQYF.

V usage is TRBV12-3 or TRBV12-4 and J usage is TRBJ2-7. CDR3 length: 14 residues. The CDR3 region is CASSLVALPYEQYF.

J is TRBJ2-4 and V is TRBV2; TCRdb gives TRBD2 as the D gene, but with no DNA this cannot be confirmed. The CDR3 runs 12 residues. CDR1 is SNHLY, CDR2 FYNNEI, per germline. This CDR3 is CASIGSFDIQYF.